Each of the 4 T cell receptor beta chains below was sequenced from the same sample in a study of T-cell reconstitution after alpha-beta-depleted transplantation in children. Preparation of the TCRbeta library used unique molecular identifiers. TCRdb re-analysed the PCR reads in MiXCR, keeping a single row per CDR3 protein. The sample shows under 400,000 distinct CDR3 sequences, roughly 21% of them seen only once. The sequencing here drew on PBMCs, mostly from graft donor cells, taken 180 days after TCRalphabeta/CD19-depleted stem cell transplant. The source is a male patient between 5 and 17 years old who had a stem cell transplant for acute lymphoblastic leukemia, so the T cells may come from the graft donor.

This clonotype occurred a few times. The CDR3, as DNA: TGTGCCACCAGCAGAGATCGGGGGACAGGGCGGTTTCCTTATGGCTACACCTTC. Protein product: CATSRDRGTGRFPYGYTF. V gene TRBV15 combines with J gene TRBJ1-2, with 9 bases aligning to TRBD1. Germline CDR1 and CDR2: LNHNV and YYDKDF (reference sequence). This CDR3 contains 18 residues. J gave up 5 bases and V 0 bases, and 13 bases lay outside the gene matches.

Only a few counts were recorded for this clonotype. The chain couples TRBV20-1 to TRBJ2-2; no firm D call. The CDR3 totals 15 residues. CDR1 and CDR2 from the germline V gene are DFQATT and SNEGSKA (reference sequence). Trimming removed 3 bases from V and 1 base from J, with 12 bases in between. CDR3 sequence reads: CSARISRRNTGELFF. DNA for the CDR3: TGCAGTGCTAGGATCAGTAGAAGGAACACCGGGGAGCTGTTTTTT.

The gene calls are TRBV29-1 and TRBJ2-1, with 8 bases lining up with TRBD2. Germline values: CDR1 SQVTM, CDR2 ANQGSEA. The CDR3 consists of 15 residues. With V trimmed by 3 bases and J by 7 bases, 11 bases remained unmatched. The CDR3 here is CSVEPGGTGGNEQFF. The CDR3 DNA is TGCAGCGTTGAGCCGGGGGGGACCGGCGGGAATGAGCAGTTCTTC.

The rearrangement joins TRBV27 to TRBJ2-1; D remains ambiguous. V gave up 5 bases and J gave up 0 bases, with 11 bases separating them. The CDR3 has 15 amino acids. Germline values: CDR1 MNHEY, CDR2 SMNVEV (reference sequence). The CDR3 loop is CASSRVEISYNEQFF. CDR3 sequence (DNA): TGTGCCAGCAGTAGGGTAGAAATCTCCTACAATGAGCAGTTCTTC.